The 28 T cell receptor beta chains below come from one sample, sequenced in a study of T cells in localized non-small cell lung cancer. Clones were read by immunoSEQ multiplex PCR, and TCRdb kept only the in-frame ones, dropping some. This sample has about 92,000 clones, with roughly 93% found just once. The source material was PBMCs, sampled before any cancer treatment. The receptor source for this set is a woman aged 40 to 75 with stage II squamous cell lung carcinoma.

In its sample, this clone was seen once. This sequence joins TRBV18 and TRBJ1-1; no definite D call. This CDR3 has 13 amino acids. With 0 bases removed from V and 8 bases from J, the gap between germline ends came to 10 bases. The germline V gene encodes CDR1 KGHSH and CDR2 LQKENI. CDR3 in amino acids: CASSPPSEREAFF. The CDR3, as DNA: TGTGCCAGCTCACCACCGTCGGAGCGGGAAGCTTTCTTT.

The DNA of the CDR3 is TGTGCCAGCTCACCCGACAGGATCGGGGACACTGAAGCTTTCTTT. It encodes CASSPDRIGDTEAFF. The chain links TRBV18 to TRBJ1-1; weak D call: TRBD1 (6 bases). V lost 3 bases to trimming and J lost 3 bases, with 14 bases between them. Germline CDR1 and CDR2: KGHSH and LQKENI. The CDR3 contains 15 residues.

The chain links TRBV5-1 to TRBJ2-7; D not resolved. V dropped 4 bases and J dropped 4 bases, with 6 bases sitting between them. Germline V gives CDR1 SGHRS, CDR2 YFSETQ. The CDR3 has 11 residues. CDR3 loop: CASSPGYEQYF. The CDR3 DNA sequence: TGCGCCAGCAGCCCCGGGTACGAGCAGTACTTC. The variable domain in full, completed from reference TRBV5-1 and TRBJ2-7, reads KAGVTQTPRYLIKTRGQQVTLSCSPISGHRSVSWYQQTPGQGLQFLFEYFSETQRNKGNFPGRFSGRQFSNSRSEMNVSTLELGDSALYLCASSPGYEQYFGPGTRLTVT.

V and J are TRBV27 and TRBJ1-6; D is undetermined. The CDR3 consists of 17 residues. Trimming removed 2 bases at V and 9 bases at J, with 20 bases between. Germline V CDR1 and CDR2: MNHEY, SMNVEV (reference sequence). DNA of the CDR3: TGTGCCAGCAGTTTAAGGAGGGAATTCGTACAAGCTTCACCCCTCCACTTT. It is translated as CASSLRREFVQASPLHF.

The chain links TRBV28 to TRBJ1-1, with no clear D. Trimming removed 3 bases from V and 1 base from J, with 15 bases in between. Germline lookup yields CDR1 MDHEN and CDR2 SYDVKM. The CDR3 is made up of 16 amino acids. CDR3 amino acids: CASSFSQVSSNTEAFF. The CDR3 DNA reads as TGTGCCAGCAGTTTCAGCCAGGTTAGTTCGAACACTGAAGCTTTCTTT.

The chain links TRBV5-6 to TRBJ2-1; D remains unclear. The CDR3 spans 13 residues. Germline lookup yields CDR1 SGHDT and CDR2 YYEEEE. The V end was cut by 1 base, the J end by 3 bases, with 5 bases between. CDR3 DNA sequence: TGTGCCAGCAGCTTGTCGGACTACAATGAGCAGTTCTTC. It encodes CASSLSDYNEQFF.

The CDR3 reads CSVAGRNEKLFF. Here the CDR3 DNA reads TGCAGCGTGGCAGGCCGTAATGAAAAACTGTTTTTT. This sequence joins TRBV29-1 and TRBJ1-4; unclear D gene. Germline assignment: CDR1 SQVTM and CDR2 ANQGSEA. The CDR3 is made up of 12 amino acids. Deletions cut 6 bases from V and 4 bases from J, with 9 bases between.

The rearrangement links TRBV27 to TRBJ2-1, with D possibly being TRBD2 (5 bases). Germline loops: CDR1 MNHEY, CDR2 SMNVEV (reference sequence). This CDR3 spans 14 amino acids. V gave up 4 bases and J gave up 5 bases, with 12 bases separating them. CDR3 in DNA: TGTGCCAGCAGTTCGAGCAGGAGGAACAATGAGCAGTTCTTC. Residues: CASSSSRRNNEQFF.

This chain uses TRBV6-1 with TRBJ1-5; D is ambiguous. V was clipped by 0 bases and J by 1 base, with 10 bases between them. Germline V lookup: CDR1 MNHNS, CDR2 SASEGT. The CDR3 has 16 amino acids. The DNA of the CDR3 is TGTGCCAGCAGTGAAGCGCAGAGGGCGAGCAATCAGCCCCAGCATTTT. Translated, it gives CASSEAQRASNQPQHF.

The genes are TRBV18 and TRBJ1-5, with D hard to call. V lost 3 bases and J lost 3, with 9 bases in between. This CDR3 is 14 amino acids long. CDR1 KGHSH and CDR2 LQKENI come from the germline V gene. The CDR3: CASSPFSSNQPQHF. The CDR3, as DNA: TGTGCCAGCTCACCTTTTAGTTCCAATCAGCCCCAGCATTTT.

J is TRBJ1-1 and V is TRBV7-9; no firm D call. Germline loops: CDR1 SEHNR, CDR2 FQNEAQ (reference sequence). This CDR3 is 13 amino acids long. V was cut by 1 base and J by 4 bases, with 7 bases left in between. The CDR3, as DNA: TGTGCCAGCAGCTTAGGACAAGGCACTGAAGCTTTCTTT. Translating gives CASSLGQGTEAFF.

This clone appeared a single time. The chain employs TRBV5-8 and TRBJ1-5; 9 bases agree with TRBD1. CDR1 is SGHTS, CDR2 YDEGEE, per germline. The CDR3 extends over 15 amino acids. Trimming cost V 4 bases and J 3 bases; bases outside gene matches: 5. In DNA form, the CDR3 reads TGTGCCAGCAGCGGAGGGACAGGGCACAATCAGCCCCAGCATTTT. This encodes CASSGGTGHNQPQHF.

The chain joins TRBV21-1 to TRBJ2-1; the D segment call TRBD2 is taken from the table without a DNA check. TRBV21-1 is an annotated pseudogene. This CDR3 comprises 17 residues. The CDR3 bases are TGTGCCACCCCCCCGTACGCGCCCGGCGGAGTAGAGCATGAGCAGTTCTTC. This gives the protein CATPPYAPGGVEHEQFF.

The chain uses TRBV10-3 and TRBJ1-5, with D hard to call. The CDR3 has 13 residues. The germline V and J ends were trimmed by 3 bases and 1 base, with 4 bases remaining between them. Germline V gene data show CDR1 as ENHRY and CDR2 as SYGVKD. The CDR3 sequence: CAISDRSNQPQHF. CDR3 sequence (DNA): TGTGCCATCAGTGATAGGAGCAATCAGCCCCAGCATTTT.

Turning to this clone: The sample contains more than one DNA sequence encoding this CDR3. J is TRBJ1-1 and V is TRBV6-5; no clear D gene. The germline gives CDR1 MNHEY, CDR2 SVGAGI. CDR3 length: 12 amino acids. The germline V and J ends were trimmed by 6 bases and 4 bases, with 9 bases remaining between them. The CDR3 is CASRRTGTEAFF. Written as DNA, the CDR3 is TGTGCCAGCAGGAGGACGGGCACTGAAGCTTTCTTT.

The J gene is TRBJ1-2, the V gene TRBV4-1; a weak D match, TRBD1 (5 bases). This CDR3 has 14 amino acids. Germline CDR1 reads MGHRA; CDR2 reads YSYEKL. Trimming took off 0 bases at V and 3 bases at J, with 8 bases between the two ends. This CDR3 reads CASSQDPGDYGYTF. The CDR3 DNA reads TGCGCCAGCAGCCAAGATCCGGGGGACTATGGCTACACCTTC.

The J gene is TRBJ1-1, the V gene TRBV9; D uncertain. The V and J ends lost 0 bases and 7 bases respectively, with 10 bases between them. Germline V gene lookup returns CDR1 SGDLS and CDR2 YYNGEE. This CDR3 region has 13 residues. As DNA, the CDR3 is TGTGCCAGCAGCGTAGTTCTGAGTCATGAAGCTTTCTTT. Residues: CASSVVLSHEAFF.

The rearrangement links TRBV29-1 to TRBJ2-3, with TRBD2 as a possible D gene (5 bases). Trimming shortened V by 6 bases and J by 4 bases, and 14 bases separated the two germline ends. CDR1 SQVTM and CDR2 ANQGSEA come from the germline V gene. The CDR3 has 13 amino acids. The CDR3 coding sequence is TGCAGCGTCGGACTCCGCCGCGCAGATACGCAGTATTTT. Encoded protein: CSVGLRRADTQYF.

The genes are TRBV6-1 and TRBJ1-2; weak D call: TRBD1 (5 bases). This CDR3 spans 13 amino acids. The germline V gene encodes CDR1 MNHNS and CDR2 SASEGT. Trimming pared 5 bases from V and 7 bases from J, leaving 14 bases between. The CDR3 nucleotides read TGTGCCAGCAGTCCTTGGGACCGAGGTGGCTACACCTTC. It is translated as CASSPWDRGGYTF.

The rearrangement uses TRBV5-4 and TRBJ2-2; weak D call: TRBD1 (6 bases). Between the trimmed V and J ends, which lost 0 bases and 2 bases, there was a span of 11 bases. Germline lookup yields CDR1 SGHNT and CDR2 YYREEE (reference sequence). The CDR3 loop spans 16 amino acids. The CDR3 loop reads CASSLGGQLNTGELFF. CDR3 in DNA: TGTGCCAGCAGCTTGGGAGGACAGCTAAACACCGGGGAGCTGTTTTTT.

This chain uses TRBV27 with TRBJ2-3, with D tentatively TRBD2 (7 bases). The CDR3 is 15 residues long. Trimming cost V 5 bases and J 3 bases, with 15 bases left between them. Looked up from germline, CDR1 is MNHEY and CDR2 is SMNVEV (reference sequence). CDR3 residues: CASSHWGGATDTQYF. The CDR3 DNA sequence: TGTGCCAGCAGTCATTGGGGGGGGGCTACAGATACGCAGTATTTT.

The table lists this clone with a count of one. The rearrangement links TRBV19 to TRBJ2-3, with D tentatively TRBD1 (6 bases). The germline V gene encodes CDR1 LNHDA and CDR2 SQIVND (reference sequence). CDR3 length: 15 amino acids. Between the trimmed V and J ends, which lost 7 bases and 1 base, there was a span of 15 bases. In nucleotides, the CDR3 is TGTGCCAGTAACCCAGGGGACACTCGCACAGATACGCAGTATTTT. It translates to CASNPGDTRTDTQYF.

This chain links TRBV18 with TRBJ2-1; D is possibly TRBD1 (6 bases). The CDR3 runs 14 residues. V was trimmed by 2 bases and J by 5 bases, leaving 10 bases between them. In germline, CDR1 is KGHSH, CDR2 LQKENI. Here the CDR3 DNA reads TGTGCCAGCTCACCATTGGACAGTAACAATGAGCAGTTCTTC. Amino acids: CASSPLDSNNEQFF.

The chain joins TRBV21-1 to TRBJ1-5. TRBV21-1 is annotated as a pseudogene. The CDR3 consists of 20 residues. CDR3 protein: CASIPPGGHLTLLLNQPQHF. The CDR3 bases are TGTGCCAGCATCCCACCGGGGGGACACCTAACCCTTCTATTAAATCAGCCCCAGCATTTT.

The rearrangement links TRBV5-1 to TRBJ1-1; 8 bases are shared with TRBD1. The CDR3 loop spans 16 amino acids. V was clipped by 3 bases and J by 1 base; unmatched bases: 8. Germline assignment: CDR1 SGHRS and CDR2 YFSETQ. This CDR3 is CASSWGQVQKNTEAFF. The DNA of the CDR3 is TGCGCCAGCAGCTGGGGACAGGTCCAGAAGAACACTGAAGCTTTCTTT.

The chain combines TRBV6-1 with TRBJ1-6; D unclear. Germline lookup yields CDR1 MNHNS and CDR2 SASEGT. Trimming pared 7 bases from V and 7 bases from J, leaving 11 bases between. The CDR3 spans 13 residues. In nucleotides, the CDR3 is TGTGCCAGCATGAGGGCCCCAAATTCACCCCTCCACTTT. Amino acids: CASMRAPNSPLHF.

The chain's CDR3 is CASSYGSSYNEQFF. In DNA, the CDR3 is TGTGCCAGCAGTTACGGGAGCTCCTACAATGAGCAGTTCTTC. The chain employs TRBV6-6 and TRBJ2-1; TRBD2 is a possible D gene (5 bases). CDR1 MNHNY and CDR2 SVGAGI come from the germline V gene (reference sequence). V was clipped by 2 bases and J by 0 bases, with 5 bases between them. The CDR3 has 14 amino acids.

The chain couples TRBV6-6 to TRBJ2-3, with 7 bases aligning to TRBD2. The germline CDR1 and CDR2 sequences are MNHNY and SVGAGI (reference sequence). Losses at the gene ends were 7 bases for V and 2 bases for J; bases not matched to a gene: 3. This CDR3 is 13 amino acids long. Here the CDR3 reads CASTAGITDTQYF. CDR3 nucleotide sequence: TGTGCCAGCACAGCGGGGATCACAGATACGCAGTATTTT.